The source of this T cell receptor (beta chain) is a study of T-cell reconstitution after alpha-beta-depleted transplantation in children. CDR1 SGHAT and CDR2 FQDESV come from the germline V gene (reference sequence). The CDR3 length is 18 residues. V lost 2 bases to trimming and J lost 4 bases, with 21 bases between them. Unique molecular identifiers featured in how the TCRbeta library was prepared. TCRdb re-analysed the PCR reads in MiXCR, keeping a single row per CDR3 protein. Counted here are over 150,000 distinct CDR3 sequences, around 7% occurring once; the ten biggest clones make up about 5.9%. At least ten counts were recorded for this clonotype. Its antigen is as yet unknown. Study-level results: Surviving recipient T cells and thymic progenitors accounted for the high day-60 TCRbeta diversity observed in some patients. From newly produced T cells came most of the T-cell counts and diversity one year after transplant. Reportedly, roughly two months post-transplant, alpha-beta T cells arose from several hundred expanded graft clones.

Sequencing used PBMCs, obtained before TCRalphabeta/CD19-depleted stem cell transplant. The chain recombines TRBV11-1 with TRBJ2-1, with D hard to call. The TCR originated in a boy aged 2-15 years with acute lymphoblastic leukemia, due to receive a stem cell transplant. The CDR3 loop is CASSLKSLHAINYNEQFF. CDR3 coding DNA: TGTGCCAGCAGCTTAAAGAGCCTACATGCTATCAATTACAATGAGCAGTTCTTC.